This passage covers 18 T cell receptor beta chains from one sample sequenced in a study of blood T cell repertoires in COVID-19. Repertoires were generated with immunoSEQ multiplex PCR, while TCRdb's copy carries only in-frame clones and drops some. The sample holds under 200,000 clones, around 83% seen once. Sequencing was carried out using PBMCs or T cells enriched from blood (not recorded which). These receptors were obtained from a woman between 35 and 50 years old in a cohort exposed to, infected with or recovered from COVID-19 (not recorded which).

The CDR3 DNA follows: TGTGCCAGCAGCCCTGAGGGGGCCTATGGCTACACCTTC. It encodes CASSPEGAYGYTF. The chain couples TRBV7-9 to TRBJ1-2; TRBD1 matches at 7 bases. Germline CDR1 is SEHNR and CDR2 is FQNEAQ (reference sequence). The CDR3 spans 13 residues. The ends lost 5 bases at V and 4 bases at J; junction bases unmatched: 4.

The chain combines TRBV4-1 with TRBJ1-6; D is ambiguous. The V gene lost 1 base and the J gene lost 7 bases, with 8 bases spanning the gap. Looked up from germline, CDR1 is MGHRA and CDR2 is YSYEKL. The CDR3 totals 14 residues. The CDR3: CASSQGPGNSPLHF. The CDR3, as DNA: TGCGCCAGCAGCCAAGGCCCGGGGAATTCACCCCTCCACTTT.

The sample holds one count of this clone. The V gene is TRBV27, the J gene TRBJ2-7; possible D gene TRBD2, 6 bases. Germline V lookup: CDR1 MNHEY, CDR2 SMNVEV (reference sequence). The CDR3 is 14 amino acids. V dropped 4 bases and J dropped 1 base, with 11 bases sitting between them. CDR3 nucleotides: TGTGCCAGCAGTTCCCGGGACTTATCCTACGAGCAGTACTTC. Translation: CASSSRDLSYEQYF.

This clone has more than one count but fewer than ten. V usage is TRBV7-9 and J usage is TRBJ1-1; TRBD1 might be the D (5 bases). CDR3 length equals 16 residues. Germline V gene sequence: CDR1 SEHNR, CDR2 FQNEAQ (reference sequence). V was shortened by 0 bases and J by 5 bases, with 16 bases between the two germline ends. The CDR3 is CASSLAHSARGTEAFF. The CDR3 DNA follows: TGTGCCAGCAGCTTAGCGCATTCGGCAAGGGGAACTGAAGCTTTCTTT. Together with reference TRBV7-9 and TRBJ1-1, the CDR3 gives the full variable domain: DTGVSQNPRHKITKRGQNVTFRCDPISEHNRLYWYRQTLGQGPEFLTYFQNEAQLEKSRLLSDRFSAERPKGSFSTLEIQRTEQGDSAMYLCASSLAHSARGTEAFFGQGTRLTVV.

The V gene is TRBV27, the J gene TRBJ2-7, with D possibly TRBD1 on 5 matching bases. The length of the CDR3 is 16 residues. V was pared by 3 bases and J by 2 bases, with 17 bases between. Looked up from germline, CDR1 is MNHEY and CDR2 is SMNVEV (reference sequence). The CDR3 loop reads CASSLLQDLPTYEQYF. The CDR3 region has the DNA TGTGCCAGCAGTTTGCTACAGGACCTTCCTACCTACGAGCAGTACTTC.

The chain has TRBV2 and TRBJ1-6; D perhaps matches TRBD1 (5 bases). V shed 6 bases and J shed 7 bases, with 28 bases lying between them. Germline V lookup: CDR1 SNHLY, CDR2 FYNNEI. CDR3 size: 19 residues. The CDR3 loop reads CASRRRVGQGTSNNSPLHF. Here the CDR3 DNA reads TGTGCCAGCAGGAGGAGGGTTGGGCAGGGTACCTCGAACAATTCACCCCTCCACTTT.

In nucleotides, the CDR3 is TGTGCCAGCAGTTCGACCCGACAGACAGATGAAGCTTTCTTT. Its translation: CASSSTRQTDEAFF. The chain joins TRBV27 to TRBJ1-1; TRBD1 is a possible D gene (5 bases). Looked up from germline, CDR1 is MNHEY and CDR2 is SMNVEV (reference sequence). The CDR3 loop spans 14 amino acids. The V end was cut by 4 bases, the J end by 7 bases, with 16 bases between.

A word on this clone: Other DNA sequences from this sample encode an identical CDR3 as well. CDR3 nucleotides: TGTGCCAGCAGTCAGGGCTACAATGAGCAGTTCTTC. This sequence encodes CASSQGYNEQFF. V is TRBV12-3 or TRBV12-4 and J is TRBJ2-1; perhaps TRBD1 as D (5 bases). This CDR3 comprises 12 residues. V was cut by 5 bases and J by 3 bases, with 5 bases left in between.

This chain joins TRBV2 and TRBJ2-2, with 9 bases fitting TRBD2. The CDR3 totals 17 residues. Germline loops: CDR1 SNHLY, CDR2 FYNNEI. Trimming removed 2 bases from V and 3 bases from J; junction bases left unmatched: 7. The chain's CDR3 is CASSERGLAFYTGELFF. CDR3 coding DNA: TGTGCCAGCAGTGAAAGGGGACTAGCTTTTTACACCGGGGAGCTGTTTTTT.

CDR3 in amino acids: CASSFHWARQGAKNQPQHF. Here the CDR3 DNA reads TGTGCCAGCAGCTTCCACTGGGCCCGTCAGGGGGCGAAGAATCAGCCCCAGCATTTT. The chain links TRBV11-2 to TRBJ1-5; 8 bases fit TRBD1. The CDR3 is 19 amino acids. The junction had 17 bases not matched to a gene; V was cut back by 3 bases and J by 4 bases. Germline lookup yields CDR1 SGHAT and CDR2 FQNNGV. Looking up the rest from reference TRBV11-2 and TRBJ1-5 gives the full variable domain: EAGVAQSPRYKIIEKRQSVAFWCNPISGHATLYWYQQILGQGPKLLIQFQNNGVVDDSQLPKDRFSAERLKGVDSTLKIQPAKLEDSAVYLCASSFHWARQGAKNQPQHFGDGTRLSIL.

The chain combines TRBV19 with TRBJ2-3, with 7 bases identical to TRBD1. With 4 bases clipped from V and 2 bases from J, the junction kept 9 bases outside the gene matches. Looked up from germline, CDR1 is LNHDA and CDR2 is SQIVND (reference sequence). The CDR3 is made up of 16 amino acids. The CDR3 is CASSKHRDSPTDTQYF. CDR3 nucleotides: TGTGCCAGTAGTAAACACCGGGACAGTCCCACAGATACGCAGTATTTT.

The chain couples TRBV6-1 to TRBJ1-5; D is unresolved. CDR3 length: 15 residues. Between the trimmed V and J ends, which lost 5 bases and 2 bases, there was a span of 13 bases. The germline V gene encodes CDR1 MNHNS and CDR2 SASEGT. CDR3: CASSIPGLGNQPQHF. CDR3 coding DNA: TGTGCCAGCAGTATCCCTGGCCTGGGCAATCAGCCCCAGCATTTT.

The chain couples TRBV2 to TRBJ2-1, with 8 bases fitting TRBD1. V dropped 4 bases and J dropped 8; count of bases not matched to a gene: 7. There are 14 residues in the CDR3. Looked up from germline, CDR1 is SNHLY and CDR2 is FYNNEI. CDR3 residues: CASSAAGGMDEQFF. The CDR3 DNA follows: TGTGCCAGCAGTGCGGCAGGGGGCATGGATGAGCAGTTCTTC.

The J gene is TRBJ1-2, the V gene TRBV4-1; a weak D match, TRBD1 (6 bases). CDR3 length: 17 amino acids. Trimming pared 0 bases from V and 8 bases from J, leaving 22 bases between. Germline CDR1 reads MGHRA; CDR2 reads YSYEKL. The CDR3 nucleotides read TGCGCCAGCAGCCAAGATCTATCCCCGGGGGGCGCGAGGGGCTACACCTTC. Protein: CASSQDLSPGGARGYTF.

The chain uses TRBV11-1 and TRBJ2-7, with 9 bases fitting TRBD2. V was pared by 6 bases and J by 6 bases, with 6 bases of the junction left unmatched. CDR1 is SGHAT and CDR2 is FQDESV in the germline V gene (reference sequence). This CDR3 is 13 amino acids long. CDR3 nucleotide sequence: TGTGCCAGCAGTACCCCAGCGGGGGGCGAGCAGTACTTC. Translation gives CASSTPAGGEQYF. Filled out from reference TRBV11-1 and TRBJ2-7, the complete variable domain reads EAEVAQSPRYKITEKSQAVAFWCDPISGHATLYWYRQILGQGPELLVQFQDESVVDDSQLPKDRFSAERLKGVDSTLKIQPAELGDSAMYLCASSTPAGGEQYFGPGTRLTVT.

The chain carries TRBV4-1 and TRBJ1-2; 8 bases match TRBD1. CDR1 and CDR2 (germline): MGHRA, YSYEKL. J was trimmed by 1 base and V by 6 bases; bases with no gene match: 4. The CDR3 covers 14 residues. The CDR3 loop is CASRITGGNYGYTF. CDR3 bases: TGCGCCAGCAGAATAACAGGGGGTAACTATGGCTACACCTTC.

The chain uses TRBV4-2 and TRBJ1-3, with D possibly TRBD1 on 5 matching bases. Germline CDR1 and CDR2: LGHNA and YNFKEQ. Trimming shortened V by 4 bases and J by 5 bases, and 18 bases separated the two germline ends. The CDR3 consists of 16 residues. The CDR3 bases are TGTGCCAGCAGCCCACCCGGCCAGGGCTTGAGAAACACCATATATTTT. As protein: CASSPPGQGLRNTIYF.

The rearrangement uses TRBV5-6 and TRBJ2-4, with D possibly TRBD1 on 7 matching bases. The length of the CDR3 is 16 residues. Per the germline V gene, CDR1 is SGHDT and CDR2 is YYEEEE. V was shortened by 4 bases and J by 10 bases, with 24 bases between the two germline ends. The DNA for the CDR3 is TGTGCCAGCAGCCTCTACAGGGGAGGCCAAAGGTGGATTCAGTACTTC. It codes for CASSLYRGGQRWIQYF.